Listed below are T cell receptor beta chains from one sample, sequenced in a study of T cells after somatic rescue of genetic block. Assay used: immunoSEQ multiplex PCR; TCRdb lists only in-frame clones, some missing. The data hold tens of thousands of clones, with 90% observed a single time. What was sequenced was peripheral blood mononuclear cells (PBMCs). The receptors shown here come from a woman aged 18 to 35. Both conserved end residues are part of each CDR3.

j_gene: TRBJ2-7; v_gene: TRBV30; CDR3aa: CAWSATSGSVDEQYF
j_gene: TRBJ2-3; v_gene: TRBV9; CDR3aa: CASSVHPGTPGGADTQYF
j_gene: TRBJ1-1; v_gene: TRBV14; CDR3aa: CASSQDFLTEAFF
j_gene: TRBJ1-5; v_gene: TRBV6-1; CDR3aa: CASNHFDSPDQPQHF
j_gene: TRBJ1-3; v_gene: TRBV28; CDR3aa: CASTMSGSGNTIYF
j_gene: TRBJ1-1; v_gene: TRBV20-1; CDR3aa: CSARPGLTFF
j_gene: TRBJ2-1; v_gene: TRBV7-9; CDR3aa: CASSLEEVKQFF
j_gene: TRBJ2-5; v_gene: TRBV5-4; CDR3aa: CAHARGAPYVYQETQYF
j_gene: TRBJ2-7; v_gene: TRBV18; CDR3aa: CASSQFPAGTGGSEQYF
j_gene: TRBJ1-1; v_gene: TRBV5-8; CDR3aa: CASSVNTEAFF
j_gene: TRBJ2-1; v_gene: TRBV9; CDR3aa: CASGVGDSDNEQFF
j_gene: TRBJ2-7; v_gene: TRBV6-5; CDR3aa: CASSYSGPYEQYF
j_gene: TRBJ2-1; v_gene: TRBV29-1; CDR3aa: CSAQRGSGDSNEQFF
j_gene: TRBJ2-7; v_gene: TRBV27; CDR3aa: CASSLEGLAAYEQYF
j_gene: TRBJ1-3; v_gene: TRBV4-1; CDR3aa: CASSQGPFSGNTIYF
j_gene: TRBJ2-1; v_gene: TRBV6-1; CDR3aa: CASSEKGTGYNEQFF
j_gene: TRBJ2-2; v_gene: TRBV27; CDR3aa: CASTILASANTGELFF
j_gene: TRBJ2-3; v_gene: TRBV6-6; CDR3aa: CASDGTASTDTQYF
j_gene: TRBJ2-1; v_gene: TRBV5-1; CDR3aa: CASSWGLRSSVGSYNEQFF
j_gene: TRBJ2-3; v_gene: TRBV10-3; CDR3aa: CAISERRDFTDTQYF
j_gene: TRBJ1-1; v_gene: TRBV19; CDR3aa: CASSTTGDALEAFF
j_gene: TRBJ1-2; v_gene: TRBV27; CDR3aa: CASSLSVLPGDYGYTF
j_gene: TRBJ1-4; v_gene: TRBV5-1; CDR3aa: CASSRTGTATNEKLFF
j_gene: TRBJ2-2; v_gene: TRBV18; CDR3aa: CASSPARGSGELFF
j_gene: TRBJ2-1; v_gene: TRBV29-1; CDR3aa: CSVEDPSGSYNEQFF
j_gene: TRBJ1-3; v_gene: TRBV6-6; CDR3aa: CAAWSSGNTIYF
j_gene: TRBJ2-1; v_gene: TRBV11-2; CDR3aa: CASSFMSGSSYNEQFF
j_gene: TRBJ1-1; v_gene: TRBV5-1; CDR3aa: CASSFGSGLNTEAFF
j_gene: TRBJ2-3; v_gene: TRBV10-3; CDR3aa: CAIRDTRRSTDTQYF
j_gene: TRBJ1-2; v_gene: TRBV5-5; CDR3aa: CASSPWDYGYTF
j_gene: TRBJ2-3; v_gene: TRBV27; CDR3aa: CASSGPVDTQYF
j_gene: TRBJ2-5; v_gene: TRBV19; CDR3aa: CASRDRGGYETQYF
j_gene: TRBJ2-7; v_gene: TRBV5-1; CDR3aa: CASSPGLAGGRSYEQYF
j_gene: TRBJ1-4; v_gene: TRBV27; CDR3aa: CASSLLGGIEKLFF
j_gene: TRBJ2-3; v_gene: TRBV27; CDR3aa: CASSLTFWGDTQYF
j_gene: TRBJ2-7; v_gene: TRBV2; CDR3aa: CASSEFYEQYF
j_gene: TRBJ1-2; v_gene: TRBV9; CDR3aa: CASSVVGQSYGYTF
j_gene: TRBJ1-5; v_gene: TRBV19; CDR3aa: CASTPGLRGNQPQHF
j_gene: TRBJ2-5; v_gene: TRBV5-8; CDR3aa: CASSYGLAGGWGETQYF
j_gene: TRBJ2-1; v_gene: TRBV5-1; CDR3aa: CASSFPSGGLDNEQFF
j_gene: TRBJ2-2; v_gene: TRBV6-5; CDR3aa: CASSYGSGGNTGELFF
j_gene: TRBJ2-7; v_gene: TRBV2; CDR3aa: CASSEALTSGNNEQYF
j_gene: TRBJ2-2; v_gene: TRBV28; CDR3aa: CASSSRGAAGELFF